This T cell receptor beta chain stems from a study of response to subunit inactivated influenza vaccine (dated by TCRdb to the late 2010s). Turning to the overall study: The study used deep quantitative T cell receptor repertoire profiling to track responses to a trivalent subunit inactivated influenza vaccine. The full study reports these points: According to the authors, only a limited number of new T cells may be recruited by each seasonal influenza vaccination.

From the cysteine up to the phenylalanine, the CDR3 has a length of 13 residues. Kept here is only the CDR3 DNA, which spans 39 bases and is read in frame from base 1. Between the V and J ends, shortened by 7 bases and 2 bases respectively, the junction contains 9 bases. This clonotype has at least ten counts. The clone's antigen remains unknown. No quality values exist for individual bases; no much larger clone is one base distant. The library was generated by RT-PCR. TCRdb lists the instrument as Illumina HiSeq 2500. In TCRdb, the public reads were trimmed at Q25 with fastp and aligned with MiXCR, with productive beta chains retained. Rows with a matching CDR3 protein are joined into one entry that keeps the most common DNA and genes. Within this sample are over 750,000 distinct CDR3 sequences, with around 20% of them counted one time only. The ten biggest clones cover roughly 10% of the sample.

Material: PBMCs from blood, obtained 4 to 6 days after vaccination. The TCR was taken from a man over 45 who received an inactivated influenza vaccine. Donor details come from another sample of the same person, matched by shared clones. The chain is encoded by TRBV12-3 or TRBV12-4 joined to TRBJ2-1, with no confident D gene call. The CDR3 corresponds to CASTRQPYNEQFF. The bases are TGTGCCAGCACCCGGCAGCCCTACAATGAGCAGTTCTTC.